This T cell receptor beta chain derives from a study of T-cell memory formation after mild COVID-19. Germline lookup yields CDR1 MNHEY and CDR2 SVGEGT. The CDR3 consists of 12 residues. Trimming pared 6 bases from V and 4 bases from J, leaving 6 bases between. A single record per CDR3 protein comes from TCRdb applying MiXCR to the 5' RACE reads. The sample includes about 180,000 distinct CDR3 sequences, about 18% of them seen just once. This clonotype was observed a few times. V gene TRBV6-2 or TRBV6-3 combines with J gene TRBJ2-2; D unclear. This receptor was obtained from a man between 18 and 35 years old who had mild COVID-19 (a few samples of this study predate the infection). Cell type and time point are not known. The sample comprised PBMCs or a T cell subset sorted from them (not recorded which). CDR3 in DNA: TGTGCCAGCAGCCATTTCACCGGGGAGCTGTTTTTT. It yields the protein CASSHFTGELFF.